These T cell receptor beta chains were read from a single sample in a study of ipilimumab plus nivolumab after autologous stem cell transplantation. Measured with immunoSEQ multiplex PCR; TCRdb has only the in-frame clones, and not every one. Of about 16,000 clones in the sample, roughly four fifths were seen once. The material was PBMCs, obtained in a trial of ipilimumab plus nivolumab as post-transplant consolidation. The receptors were gathered from a male donor with diffuse large B-cell lymphoma. Both conserved end residues are part of each CDR3. The order of the fields is clone size, V gene, D gene, J gene, CDR3 protein, CDR3 DNA. The D gene is left open where the match is weak. Where a row states a size, it is once, few, many or the class of an expanded clone; other rows omit it.

clone size: .; V gene: TRBV5-1; D gene: TRBD1; J gene: TRBJ1-2; CDR3 protein: CASSLEGQGYGYTF; CDR3 DNA: TGCGCCAGCAGCTTGGAGGGACAGGGTTATGGCTACACCTTC
clone size: .; V gene: TRBV19; D gene: TRBD2; J gene: TRBJ2-1; CDR3 protein: CASTLAASGDHEQFF; CDR3 DNA: TGTGCCAGTACCCTAGCGGCTAGCGGTGATCATGAGCAGTTCTTC
clone size: .; V gene: TRBV13; D gene: .; J gene: TRBJ2-7; CDR3 protein: CASSYSSPYEQYF; CDR3 DNA: TGTGCCAGCAGTTACTCAAGTCCCTACGAGCAGTACTTC
clone size: .; V gene: TRBV30; D gene: TRBD2; J gene: TRBJ2-2; CDR3 protein: CAWSRLAGVDGELFF; CDR3 DNA: TGTGCCTGGAGTCGACTAGCGGGAGTAGATGGGGAGCTGTTTTTT
clone size: .; V gene: TRBV30; D gene: .; J gene: TRBJ1-5; CDR3 protein: CAWQKSNQPQHF; CDR3 DNA: TGTGCCTGGCAGAAAAGCAATCAGCCCCAGCATTTT
clone size: .; V gene: TRBV28; D gene: .; J gene: TRBJ1-5; CDR3 protein: CASSLGQTAQPQHF; CDR3 DNA: TGTGCCAGCAGTTTGGGCCAGACTGCTCAGCCCCAGCATTTT
clone size: .; V gene: TRBV7-6; D gene: .; J gene: TRBJ1-2; CDR3 protein: CASSLDETGGGGYTF; CDR3 DNA: TGTGCCAGCAGCTTGGATGAAACCGGGGGCGGGGGCTACACCTTC
clone size: .; V gene: TRBV25-1; D gene: .; J gene: TRBJ2-7; CDR3 protein: CASSDRNAYEQYF; CDR3 DNA: TGTGCCAGCAGTGATCGCAATGCCTACGAGCAGTACTTC
clone size: .; V gene: TRBV2; D gene: .; J gene: TRBJ1-3; CDR3 protein: CASSEPRAGNTIYF; CDR3 DNA: TGTGCCAGCAGTGAACCCAGGGCTGGAAACACCATATATTTT
clone size: .; V gene: TRBV6-5; D gene: .; J gene: TRBJ2-7; CDR3 protein: CASPQRDTAYEQYF; CDR3 DNA: TGTGCCAGCCCTCAACGGGACACCGCCTACGAGCAGTACTTC
clone size: .; V gene: TRBV7-3; D gene: .; J gene: TRBJ2-3; CDR3 protein: CASSFFGRLDTQYF; CDR3 DNA: TGTGCCAGCAGTTTCTTTGGGAGATTAGATACGCAGTATTTT
clone size: .; V gene: TRBV6-6; D gene: .; J gene: TRBJ1-1; CDR3 protein: CAGSMAGSTEAFF; CDR3 DNA: TGTGCCGGAAGCATGGCAGGGTCTACTGAAGCTTTCTTT
clone size: .; V gene: TRBV6-5; D gene: .; J gene: TRBJ1-2; CDR3 protein: CASSNPGNGYTF; CDR3 DNA: TGTGCCAGCAGTAACCCCGGGAATGGCTACACCTTC
clone size: .; V gene: TRBV19; D gene: .; J gene: TRBJ1-3; CDR3 protein: CASSFFGNTIYF; CDR3 DNA: TGTGCCAGTAGTTTCTTTGGAAACACCATATATTTT
clone size: .; V gene: TRBV12-5; D gene: TRBD1; J gene: TRBJ1-1; CDR3 protein: CASGLKGASTEAFF; CDR3 DNA: TGTGCTAGTGGTTTGAAGGGGGCGAGCACTGAAGCTTTCTTT
clone size: .; V gene: TRBV30; D gene: .; J gene: TRBJ2-2; CDR3 protein: CAWSTGLIGELFF; CDR3 DNA: TGTGCCTGGAGCACAGGGCTAATCGGGGAGCTGTTTTTT
clone size: .; V gene: TRBV19; D gene: TRBD1; J gene: TRBJ1-5; CDR3 protein: CASRGQGVWDQPQHF; CDR3 DNA: TGTGCCAGTAGGGGACAGGGGGTCTGGGATCAGCCCCAGCATTTT
clone size: few; V gene: TRBV20-1; D gene: .; J gene: TRBJ1-1; CDR3 protein: CSARSRTEAFF; CDR3 DNA: TGCAGTGCCAGGAGTCGCACTGAAGCTTTCTTT
clone size: .; V gene: TRBV6-6; D gene: TRBD2; J gene: TRBJ2-1; CDR3 protein: CASSFGEEREGVEQFF; CDR3 DNA: TGTGCCAGCAGTTTTGGGGAAGAGCGGGAGGGCGTTGAGCAGTTCTTC
clone size: .; V gene: TRBV10-3; D gene: .; J gene: TRBJ2-7; CDR3 protein: CAISVGLSYEQYF; CDR3 DNA: TGTGCCATCAGTGTAGGACTCTCCTACGAGCAGTACTTC
clone size: .; V gene: TRBV6-1; D gene: TRBD1; J gene: TRBJ1-2; CDR3 protein: CATDRDRGGYTF; CDR3 DNA: TGTGCCACAGACCGGGACAGGGGAGGCTACACCTTC
clone size: .; V gene: TRBV28; D gene: .; J gene: TRBJ2-3; CDR3 protein: CASRVARMGTDTQYF; CDR3 DNA: TGTGCCAGCAGGGTAGCGAGGATGGGCACAGATACGCAGTATTTT
clone size: .; V gene: TRBV2; D gene: .; J gene: TRBJ2-1; CDR3 protein: CASSLDKEGEQFF; CDR3 DNA: TGTGCCAGCAGTCTGGACAAAGAGGGTGAGCAGTTCTTC
clone size: .; V gene: TRBV29-1; D gene: .; J gene: TRBJ1-2; CDR3 protein: CSVEDLGGERIGYTF; CDR3 DNA: TGCAGCGTTGAAGATCTCGGGGGGGAGAGGATCGGCTACACCTTC
clone size: .; V gene: TRBV6-5; D gene: .; J gene: TRBJ1-5; CDR3 protein: CASSYTGNQPQHF; CDR3 DNA: TGTGCCAGCAGTTACACGGGAAATCAGCCCCAGCATTTT
clone size: .; V gene: TRBV7-2; D gene: .; J gene: TRBJ1-6; CDR3 protein: CASSLGRARNSPLHF; CDR3 DNA: TGTGCCAGCAGCTTAGGCAGGGCGAGGAATTCACCCCTCCACTTT
clone size: .; V gene: TRBV4-3; D gene: .; J gene: TRBJ2-7; CDR3 protein: CASSLGTMTESSYEQYF; CDR3 DNA: TGCGCCAGCAGCCTGGGGACAATGACAGAAAGCTCCTACGAGCAGTACTTC
clone size: once; V gene: TRBV6-1; D gene: .; J gene: TRBJ2-5; CDR3 protein: CASRTSTGQETQYF; CDR3 DNA: TGTGCCAGCAGGACCTCGACAGGCCAAGAGACCCAGTACTTC
clone size: .; V gene: TRBV7-9; D gene: .; J gene: TRBJ1-1; CDR3 protein: CASSLTSNNRAFF; CDR3 DNA: TGTGCCAGCAGCCTTACAAGTAATAATCGAGCTTTCTTT